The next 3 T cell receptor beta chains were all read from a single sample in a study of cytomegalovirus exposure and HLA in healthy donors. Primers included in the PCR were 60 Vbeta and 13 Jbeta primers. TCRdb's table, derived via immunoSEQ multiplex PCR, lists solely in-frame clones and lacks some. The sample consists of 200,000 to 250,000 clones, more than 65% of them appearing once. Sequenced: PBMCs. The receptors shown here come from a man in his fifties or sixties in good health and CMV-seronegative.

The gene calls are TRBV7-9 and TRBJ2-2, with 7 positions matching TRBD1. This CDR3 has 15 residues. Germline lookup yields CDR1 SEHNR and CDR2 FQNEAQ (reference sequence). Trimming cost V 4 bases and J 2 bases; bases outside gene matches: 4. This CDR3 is CASSSWTGNTGELFF. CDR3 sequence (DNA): TGTGCCAGCAGCTCCTGGACAGGCAACACCGGGGAGCTGTTTTTT. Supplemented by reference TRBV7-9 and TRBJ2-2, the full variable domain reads DTGVSQNPRHKITKRGQNVTFRCDPISEHNRLYWYRQTLGQGPEFLTYFQNEAQLEKSRLLSDRFSAERPKGSFSTLEIQRTEQGDSAMYLCASSSWTGNTGELFFGEGSRLTVL.

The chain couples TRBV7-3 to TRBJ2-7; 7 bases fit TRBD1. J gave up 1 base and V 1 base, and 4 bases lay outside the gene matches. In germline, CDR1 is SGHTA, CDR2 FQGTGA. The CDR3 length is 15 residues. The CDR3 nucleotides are TGTGCCAGCAGCTTAAAGGGGGCCGCATCCTACGAGCAGTACTTC. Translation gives CASSLKGAASYEQYF.

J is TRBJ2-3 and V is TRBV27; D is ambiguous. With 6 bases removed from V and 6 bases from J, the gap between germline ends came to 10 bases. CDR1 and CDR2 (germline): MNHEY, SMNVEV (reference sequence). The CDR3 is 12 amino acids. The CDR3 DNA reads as TGTGCCAGCAGACTCCGGTGGGATACGCAGTATTTT. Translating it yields CASRLRWDTQYF.